The entry that follows covers one T cell receptor (beta chain) sequence. Its matching antigen is unknown. This record belongs to a study of T cell clones after liver transplantation. The wider study: Third-party-reactive TCRbeta sequences from pre-transplant mixed lymphocyte reactions served as antigen-independent comparators. Study results and limitations: Compared with third party-reactive sequences, donor-reactive ones declined more, independent of withdrawal success. Small, mixed patient groups and varying post-transplant times limit these conclusions.

Assay used: immunoSEQ multiplex PCR; TCRdb lists only in-frame clones, some missing. The top ten clones hold approximately 0.55% of a sample with some 70,000 clones, about 80% of them seen once. This receptor was obtained from a human donor who received a liver transplant. Sequences were derived from CD4+ T cells from blood, sampled before liver transplant.

The CDR3 bases are TGTGCCAGCAGTCCTGCGTGGACCGCCCCAGAGGGAAGCAATCAGCCCCAGCATTTT. Encoded protein: CASSPAWTAPEGSNQPQHF. The chain uses TRBV27 and TRBJ1-5; D call uncertain. Trimming removed 5 bases at V and 1 base at J, with 24 bases between. The CDR3 runs to 19 residues. CDR1 MNHEY and CDR2 SMNVEV come from the germline V gene (reference sequence).